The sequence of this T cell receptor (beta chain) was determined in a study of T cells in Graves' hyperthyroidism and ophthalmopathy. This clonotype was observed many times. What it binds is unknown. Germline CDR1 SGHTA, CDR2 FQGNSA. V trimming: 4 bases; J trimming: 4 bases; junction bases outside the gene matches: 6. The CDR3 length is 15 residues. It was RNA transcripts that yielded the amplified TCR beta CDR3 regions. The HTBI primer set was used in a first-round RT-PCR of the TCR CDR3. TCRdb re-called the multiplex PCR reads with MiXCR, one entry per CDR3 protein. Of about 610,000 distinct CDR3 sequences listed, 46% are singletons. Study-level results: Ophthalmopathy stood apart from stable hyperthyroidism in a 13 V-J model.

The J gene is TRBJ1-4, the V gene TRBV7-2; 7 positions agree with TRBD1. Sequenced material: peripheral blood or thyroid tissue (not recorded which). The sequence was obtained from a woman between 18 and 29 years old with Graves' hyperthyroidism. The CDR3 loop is CASSSYRGVNEKLFF. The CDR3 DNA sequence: TGTGCCAGCAGCTCGTACAGGGGCGTTAATGAAAAACTGTTTTTT. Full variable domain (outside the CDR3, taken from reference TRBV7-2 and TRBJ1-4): GAGVSQSPSNKVTEKGKDVELRCDPISGHTALYWYRQSLGQGLEFLIYFQGNSAPDKSGLPSDRFSAERTGGSVSTLTIQRTQQEDSAVYLCASSSYRGVNEKLFFGSGTQLSVL.